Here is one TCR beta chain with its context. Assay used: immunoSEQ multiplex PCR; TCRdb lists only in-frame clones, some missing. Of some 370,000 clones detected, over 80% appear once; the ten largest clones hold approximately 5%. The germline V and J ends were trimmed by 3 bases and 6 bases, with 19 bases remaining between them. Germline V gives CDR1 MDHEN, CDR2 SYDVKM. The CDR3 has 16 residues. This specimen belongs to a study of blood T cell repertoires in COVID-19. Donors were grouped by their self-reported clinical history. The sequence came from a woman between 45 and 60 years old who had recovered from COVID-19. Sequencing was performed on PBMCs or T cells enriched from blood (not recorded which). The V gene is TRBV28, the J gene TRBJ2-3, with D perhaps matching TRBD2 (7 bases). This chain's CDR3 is CASSFGRGASTDTQYF. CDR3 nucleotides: TGTGCCAGCAGTTTCGGTCGGGGGGCGTCCACTGATACGCAGTATTTT.